These 32 T cell receptor beta chains were sequenced from one sample in a study of cytomegalovirus exposure and HLA in healthy donors. The PCR was carried out with 60 Vbeta primers and 13 Jbeta primers. Assay used: immunoSEQ multiplex PCR; TCRdb lists only in-frame clones, some missing. The sample gives roughly 150,000 clones, more than 75% of which show up once; 2.2% is in the top ten. The sequencing input was PBMCs. All receptors derive from a man aged 25-45 years in good health and CMV-seronegative.

This chain uses TRBV5-4 with TRBJ2-3; 12 bases line up with TRBD2. The CDR3 runs to 15 residues. Germline CDR1 and CDR2: SGHNT and YYREEE (reference sequence). The V segment lost 5 bases and the J segment 5 bases; nucleotides outside the gene matches: 6. In nucleotides, the CDR3 is TGTGCCAGCAGTCTAGCGGGAGGGCCGGGAGATACGCAGTATTTT. Its translation: CASSLAGGPGDTQYF.

V usage is TRBV30 and J usage is TRBJ2-1; 11 positions agree with TRBD2. In germline, CDR1 is GTSNPN, CDR2 SVGIG (reference sequence). The CDR3 sequence is 16 residues long. V was clipped by 1 base and J by 7 bases; unmatched bases: 9. The CDR3 coding sequence is TGTGCCTGGAGTGGGAGGAGACTAGCGGGACGTAATGAGCAGTTCTTC. Its translation: CAWSGRRLAGRNEQFF.

This sequence joins TRBV11-2 and TRBJ2-7; weak D call: TRBD1 (6 bases). V lost 3 bases and J lost 5, with 8 bases in between. Germline V CDR1 and CDR2: SGHAT, FQNNGV. The CDR3 contains 12 residues. CDR3 in amino acids: CASSFTGNEQYF. CDR3 DNA: TGTGCCAGCAGCTTCACAGGGAACGAGCAGTACTTC.

This clone was seen a few times. The gene calls are TRBV4-2 and TRBJ1-1, with 7 bases fitting TRBD1. CDR1 and CDR2 (germline): LGHNA, YNFKEQ. The CDR3 sequence is 15 residues long. V shed 2 bases, J shed 3 bases, and the junction held 6 bases outside the gene matches. The CDR3 DNA sequence: TGTGCCAGCAGCCAAACAGGGGTTGGCGACACTGAAGCTTTCTTT. Translating gives CASSQTGVGDTEAFF.

A remark on this clone: One end of the junction does not line up with germline, which may come from a read error. This chain connects TRBV6-6 to TRBJ1-1; 9 bases agree with TRBD1. CDR3 length equals 13 residues. From germline, CDR1 is MNHNY and CDR2 SVGAGI (reference sequence). The CDR3 spells CASSSGQGGIGGF. CDR3 bases: TGTGCCAGCAGTTCGGGACAGGGAGGGATCGGGGGCTTT.

This clone occurred a few times. This rearrangement joins TRBV5-6 to TRBJ2-7; D gene ambiguous. Trimming shortened V by 0 bases and J by 5 bases, and 3 bases separated the two germline ends. CDR3 length equals 11 residues. Germline CDR1 is SGHDT and CDR2 is YYEEEE. As DNA, the CDR3 is TGTGCCAGCAGCTTGGGGCACGAGCAGTACTTC. Amino acids: CASSLGHEQYF.

CDR3 amino acids: CASSFSDGLFVNEQFF. The CDR3 region has the DNA TGTGCCAGCAGCTTTAGTGACGGGTTGTTTGTTAATGAGCAGTTCTTC. V and J are TRBV7-8 and TRBJ2-1; D remains ambiguous. Trimming removed 3 bases from V and 7 bases from J, with 19 bases in between. The CDR3 is 16 amino acids. Germline-derived CDR1 and CDR2 are SGHVS and FQNEAQ.

Of note for this clone: The CDR3 carries no conserved terminal phenylalanine or tryptophan, so it likely arises from a read error. The chain is built from TRBV11-2 and TRBJ1-1, with TRBD1 matching 8 bases. The CDR3 runs to 17 residues. Trimming removed 5 bases from V and 1 base from J; junction bases left unmatched: 12. Germline V gene data show CDR1 as SGHAT and CDR2 as FQNNGV. The CDR3 DNA reads TGTGCCAGCAGCAGCCCCCGGACAGGGACCTGGAACACTGAAGCTTTCCTT. Translating gives CASSSPRTGTWNTEAFL.

This chain links TRBV5-1 with TRBJ2-7; 10 nucleotides match TRBD1. V trimming: 4 bases; J trimming: 6 bases; junction bases outside the gene matches: 7. Germline values: CDR1 SGHRS, CDR2 YFSETQ. This CDR3 has 14 residues. CDR3 protein: CASSPGTGDTEQYF. In nucleotides, the CDR3 is TGCGCCAGCAGCCCCGGGACAGGGGACACCGAGCAGTACTTC.

The chain joins TRBV18 to TRBJ2-5; D is perhaps TRBD2 (5 bases). The V and J ends lost 5 bases and 2 bases respectively, with 18 bases between them. From germline, CDR1 is KGHSH and CDR2 LQKENI. The CDR3 contains 16 residues. The CDR3 DNA reads TGTGCCAGCTCAGACGTGGTGGGAGAGGGACAAGAGACCCAGTACTTC. Translation gives CASSDVVGEGQETQYF.

This clone was seen a handful of times. The chain combines TRBV6-5 with TRBJ1-1, with a tentative D call TRBD1 (6 bases). Germline V gene data show CDR1 as MNHEY and CDR2 as SVGAGI. Trimming removed 6 bases at V and 0 bases at J, with 8 bases between. The CDR3 runs to 13 residues. CDR3 DNA sequence: TGTGCCAGCAGCCACAGGGTGAACACTGAAGCTTTCTTT. It is translated as CASSHRVNTEAFF.

The chain employs TRBV27 and TRBJ2-7; 9 bases line up with TRBD1. J was trimmed by 3 bases and V by 5 bases; bases with no gene match: 5. In germline, CDR1 is MNHEY, CDR2 SMNVEV (reference sequence). The CDR3 totals 14 residues. CDR3 region: CASSIQGAGYEQYF. The DNA for the CDR3 is TGTGCCAGCAGTATACAGGGGGCGGGCTACGAGCAGTACTTC.

The chain recombines TRBV28 with TRBJ1-2, with a weak D call TRBD1 (6 bases). Looked up from germline, CDR1 is MDHEN and CDR2 is SYDVKM. The CDR3 is made up of 13 amino acids. Trimming removed 4 bases from V and 6 bases from J, with 12 bases in between. The DNA of the CDR3 is TGTGCCAGCAGTTGGACAGAGACCCATGGCTACACCTTC. This gives the protein CASSWTETHGYTF.

The V call is TRBV6-6, the J call TRBJ1-4; D is undetermined. Trimming stripped 8 bases from V and 0 bases from J, with 10 bases between. The length of the CDR3 is 14 residues. CDR1 is MNHNY and CDR2 is SVGAGI in the germline V gene (reference sequence). CDR3 bases: TGTGCCAGCGCCAGACATCCAACTAATGAAAAACTGTTTTTT. Its protein is CASARHPTNEKLFF.

The V and J genes are TRBV6-6 and TRBJ2-7, with 7 bases identical to TRBD1. Germline V gene lookup returns CDR1 MNHNY and CDR2 SVGAGI (reference sequence). This CDR3 contains 15 residues. V was clipped by 2 bases and J by 0 bases; unmatched bases: 4. CDR3 nucleotides: TGTGCCAGCAGTTACACAGGGGCCCTCTCCTACGAGCAGTACTTC. Translation: CASSYTGALSYEQYF.

The gene calls are TRBV11-2 and TRBJ2-7, with D perhaps matching TRBD2 (6 bases). The length of the CDR3 is 13 residues. Trimming removed 5 bases at V and 3 bases at J, with 11 bases between. The germline V gene encodes CDR1 SGHAT and CDR2 FQNNGV. CDR3 amino acids: CASSPSGYYEQYF. CDR3 sequence (DNA): TGTGCCAGCAGCCCCAGCGGGTACTACGAGCAGTACTTC.

The V and J genes are TRBV28 and TRBJ1-1, with TRBD1 matching over 9 bases. J gave up 10 bases and V 6 bases, and 12 bases lay outside the gene matches. This CDR3 region has 14 residues. The germline CDR1 and CDR2 sequences are MDHEN and SYDVKM. The CDR3 DNA is TGTGCCAGCAGAGTCGGACAGGGGATTTATCGAGCTTTCTTT. Its translation is CASRVGQGIYRAFF.

V usage is TRBV9 and J usage is TRBJ2-2, with 7 positions matching TRBD2. Germline-derived CDR1 and CDR2 are SGDLS and YYNGEE. The CDR3 has 12 amino acids. Unmatched junction bases numbered 1, after V lost 4 bases and J lost 7 bases. The CDR3 bases are TGTGCCAGCAGCAAGCGGGGCGGGGAGCTGTTTTTT. Translated: CASSKRGGELFF. Variable domain in full (rest from reference TRBV9 and TRBJ2-2): DSGVTQTPKHLITATGQRVTLRCSPRSGDLSVYWYQQSLDQGLQFLIQYYNGEERAKGNILERFSAQQFPDLHSELNLSSLELGDSALYFCASSKRGGELFFGEGSRLTVL.

This clone was counted a single time. Sequence at one end of the junction differs from germline and may be a read error. The same CDR3 also results from other DNA sequences found in this sample. The CDR3: CASRGDRTRPMNTEAFF. CDR3 nucleotide sequence: TGCGCCAGCAGGGGGGACAGGACCCGACCAATGAACACTGAAGCTTTCTTT. The chain carries TRBV2 and TRBJ1-1; 8 bases fit TRBD1. Germline V gene sequence: CDR1 SNHLY, CDR2 FYNNEI. The CDR3 loop spans 17 amino acids.

The J gene is TRBJ2-2, the V gene TRBV27, with D possibly being TRBD2 (6 bases). Deletions cut 4 bases from V and 2 bases from J, with 11 bases between. The germline gives CDR1 MNHEY, CDR2 SMNVEV (reference sequence). This CDR3 is built from 15 residues. The CDR3 spells CASSWGDRNTGELFF. The CDR3 DNA is TGTGCCAGCAGTTGGGGGGACCGAAACACCGGGGAGCTGTTTTTT.

The chain links TRBV7-6 to TRBJ2-5, with TRBD1 as a possible D gene (6 bases). From germline, CDR1 is SGHVS and CDR2 FNYEAQ. The CDR3 sequence is 15 residues long. V gave up 2 bases and J gave up 4 bases, with 14 bases separating them. CDR3 sequence: CASSLNSQGAETQYF. As DNA, the CDR3 is TGTGCCAGCAGCTTAAACTCACAGGGCGCAGAGACCCAGTACTTC. The full variable domain, in which reference TRBV7-6 and TRBJ2-5 provide the parts outside the CDR3, is GAGVSQSPRYKVTKRGQDVALRCDPISGHVSLYWYRQALGQGPEFLTYFNYEAQQDKSGLPNDRFSAERPEGSISTLTIQRTEQRDSAMYRCASSLNSQGAETQYFGPGTRLLVL.

This chain uses TRBV27 with TRBJ2-7, with D possibly TRBD2 on 6 matching bases. The V gene's germline CDR1 is MNHEY and CDR2 SMNVEV (reference sequence). The CDR3 loop spans 12 amino acids. Trimming pared 6 bases from V and 7 bases from J, leaving 13 bases between. The CDR3 coding sequence is TGTGCCAGCAGGCGGGATTCCTCAGAGCAGTACTTC. Its translation is CASRRDSSEQYF.

As to this clone: Other DNA sequences of this sample code for an identical CDR3. This sequence joins TRBV5-1 and TRBJ2-5; 7 bases are shared with TRBD2. Germline-derived CDR1 and CDR2 are SGHRS and YFSETQ. J was trimmed by 2 bases and V by 0 bases; bases with no gene match: 4. The length of the CDR3 is 15 residues. The CDR3 DNA is TGCGCCAGCAGCTTGGGGGCGGGAGCTCAAGAGACCCAGTACTTC. It specifies CASSLGAGAQETQYF.

This chain connects TRBV5-1 to TRBJ1-2, with D possibly TRBD1 on 6 matching bases. The ends were cut back, 3 bases at V and 8 bases at J, with 23 bases in the middle. The CDR3 spans 16 residues. Germline V gene lookup returns CDR1 SGHRS and CDR2 YFSETQ. The DNA of the CDR3 is TGCGCCAGCAGCTCCGGGGGGGGCGGGGCAGCCTACGGCTACACCTTC. Translating it yields CASSSGGGGAAYGYTF. Looking up the rest from reference TRBV5-1 and TRBJ1-2 gives the full variable domain: KAGVTQTPRYLIKTRGQQVTLSCSPISGHRSVSWYQQTPGQGLQFLFEYFSETQRNKGNFPGRFSGRQFSNSRSEMNVSTLELGDSALYLCASSSGGGGAAYGYTFGSGTRLTVV.

This clone has only a few counts. The chain is built from TRBV2 and TRBJ2-3, with 9 bases lining up with TRBD1. V was pared by 4 bases and J by 5 bases, with 7 bases of the junction left unmatched. The germline gives CDR1 SNHLY, CDR2 FYNNEI. This CDR3 has 15 residues. CDR3 sequence (DNA): TGTGCCAGCAGTGGGGACAGGGATTGGTTAGATACGCAGTATTTT. Its translation is CASSGDRDWLDTQYF.

This clone has a handful of counts. V usage is TRBV30 and J usage is TRBJ2-7; 8 bases align to TRBD2. J was trimmed by 2 bases and V by 0 bases; bases with no gene match: 12. Germline assignment: CDR1 GTSNPN and CDR2 SVGIG (reference sequence). The CDR3 sequence is 17 residues long. The CDR3 DNA sequence: TGTGCCTGGAGTGTCTTCCCGGTAGGGACTAGGCCCTACGAGCAGTACTTC. It translates to CAWSVFPVGTRPYEQYF.

The chain joins TRBV5-1 to TRBJ2-7; 7 bases are a match to TRBD1. Germline values: CDR1 SGHRS, CDR2 YFSETQ. CDR3 size: 14 residues. V gave up 3 bases and J gave up 2 bases; unmatched junction bases: 5. CDR3 DNA sequence: TGCGCCAGCAGCTCGGGACAGAGGACCTACGAGCAGTACTTC. Its translation: CASSSGQRTYEQYF. Variable domain in full (rest from reference TRBV5-1 and TRBJ2-7): KAGVTQTPRYLIKTRGQQVTLSCSPISGHRSVSWYQQTPGQGLQFLFEYFSETQRNKGNFPGRFSGRQFSNSRSEMNVSTLELGDSALYLCASSSGQRTYEQYFGPGTRLTVT.

The CDR3 loop is CASSPTTSLNEQFF. The CDR3 coding sequence is TGTGCCAGCTCACCAACGACTAGTTTGAATGAGCAGTTCTTC. This chain links TRBV18 with TRBJ2-1, with TRBD2 as a possible D gene (6 bases). The germline V gene has CDR1 KGHSH and CDR2 LQKENI. The CDR3 is 14 amino acids. Trimming removed 2 bases from V and 7 bases from J, with 12 bases in between. Combining the CDR3 with reference TRBV18 and TRBJ2-1 gives the whole variable domain NAGVMQNPRHLVRRRGQEARLRCSPMKGHSHVYWYRQLPEEGLKFMVYLQKENIIDESGMPKERFSAEFPKEGPSILRIQQVVRGDSAAYFCASSPTTSLNEQFFGPGTRLTVL.

This clone was detected a few times. V is TRBV6-6 and J is TRBJ2-7; 7 nucleotides line up with TRBD1. Germline-derived CDR1 and CDR2 are MNHNY and SVGAGI (reference sequence). The CDR3 runs 13 residues. V was clipped by 5 bases and J by 7 bases; unmatched bases: 8. The CDR3 DNA reads TGTGCCAGCAGTCTACAGGGGTCGGGAGAGCAGTACTTC. It yields the protein CASSLQGSGEQYF.

The rearrangement links TRBV30 to TRBJ1-4; 8 nucleotides match TRBD1. Germline CDR1 and CDR2: GTSNPN and SVGIG (reference sequence). The CDR3 length is 14 residues. Trimming cost V 5 bases and J 11 bases; bases outside gene matches: 13. CDR3 coding DNA: TGTGCCTGGCAGCACCGGGACAGGAACGAGAAACTGTTTTTT. Translating it yields CAWQHRDRNEKLFF.

The chain employs TRBV12-5 and TRBJ2-7, with no clear D. Germline assignment: CDR1 LGHNT and CDR2 FRNRAP. The CDR3 totals 18 residues. The V end was cut by 1 base, the J end by 3 bases, with 22 bases between. The CDR3 region is CASGLGALGLGCHYEQYF. As DNA, the CDR3 is TGTGCTAGTGGTTTGGGGGCCTTGGGCTTGGGTTGTCACTACGAGCAGTACTTC.

The V gene is TRBV18, the J gene TRBJ2-5; D unresolved. Germline values: CDR1 KGHSH, CDR2 LQKENI. The CDR3 covers 13 residues. V was clipped by 6 bases and J by 5 bases, with 13 bases between them. The CDR3 loop is CASSGHNFETQYF. In nucleotides, the CDR3 is TGTGCCAGCTCTGGGCACAACTTCGAGACCCAGTACTTC. Using reference TRBV18 and TRBJ2-5 for the parts outside the CDR3, the full variable domain is NAGVMQNPRHLVRRRGQEARLRCSPMKGHSHVYWYRQLPEEGLKFMVYLQKENIIDESGMPKERFSAEFPKEGPSILRIQQVVRGDSAAYFCASSGHNFETQYFGPGTRLLVL.